The clone carrying this TCR beta chain appeared a few times. Its antigen is as yet unknown. The study reverse transcribed the entire isolated RNA, so it sequenced expressed TCRB transcripts. Some clones are missing from TCRdb's copy, which holds only in-frame ones; the method was immunoSEQ multiplex PCR. The sample has some 410,000 clones; 9.5% to 12% are singletons. This sample stems from a study of beta chain features in type 1 diabetes. Across the study: Similarity in age, gender and cell yields was seen between patients and healthy donors. All of the samples together had roughly 98 million sorted cells examined. Whole-study findings and limits: Among type 1 diabetes patients, VDJ junctions had fewer insertions and more deletions. In comparison with healthy donors, patients had naive, central memory and Treg TCRB repertoires that appeared more similar.

Per germline, CDR1 MDHEN and CDR2 SYDVKM. V was trimmed by 6 bases and J by 6 bases, leaving 10 bases between them. The CDR3 sequence is 12 residues long. The receptor comes from a woman aged 18-35 years in good health. What was sequenced was naive CD4+ T cells from blood. The chain joins TRBV28 to TRBJ2-3; D is perhaps TRBD1 (6 bases). The CDR3, as DNA: TGTGCCAGCAGGGTGAGGGGGGATACGCAGTATTTT. Its protein is CASRVRGDTQYF.